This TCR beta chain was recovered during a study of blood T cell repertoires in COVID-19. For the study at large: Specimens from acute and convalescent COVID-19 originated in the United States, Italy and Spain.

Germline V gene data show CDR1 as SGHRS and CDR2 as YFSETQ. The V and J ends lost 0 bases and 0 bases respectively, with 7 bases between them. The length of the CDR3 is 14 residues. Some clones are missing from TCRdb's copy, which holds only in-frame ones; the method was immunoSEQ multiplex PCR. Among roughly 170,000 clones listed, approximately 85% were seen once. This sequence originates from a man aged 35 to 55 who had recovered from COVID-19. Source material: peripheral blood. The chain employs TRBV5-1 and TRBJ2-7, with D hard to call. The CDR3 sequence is CASSLAWSSYEQYF. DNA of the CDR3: TGCGCCAGCAGCTTGGCCTGGAGCTCCTACGAGCAGTACTTC.